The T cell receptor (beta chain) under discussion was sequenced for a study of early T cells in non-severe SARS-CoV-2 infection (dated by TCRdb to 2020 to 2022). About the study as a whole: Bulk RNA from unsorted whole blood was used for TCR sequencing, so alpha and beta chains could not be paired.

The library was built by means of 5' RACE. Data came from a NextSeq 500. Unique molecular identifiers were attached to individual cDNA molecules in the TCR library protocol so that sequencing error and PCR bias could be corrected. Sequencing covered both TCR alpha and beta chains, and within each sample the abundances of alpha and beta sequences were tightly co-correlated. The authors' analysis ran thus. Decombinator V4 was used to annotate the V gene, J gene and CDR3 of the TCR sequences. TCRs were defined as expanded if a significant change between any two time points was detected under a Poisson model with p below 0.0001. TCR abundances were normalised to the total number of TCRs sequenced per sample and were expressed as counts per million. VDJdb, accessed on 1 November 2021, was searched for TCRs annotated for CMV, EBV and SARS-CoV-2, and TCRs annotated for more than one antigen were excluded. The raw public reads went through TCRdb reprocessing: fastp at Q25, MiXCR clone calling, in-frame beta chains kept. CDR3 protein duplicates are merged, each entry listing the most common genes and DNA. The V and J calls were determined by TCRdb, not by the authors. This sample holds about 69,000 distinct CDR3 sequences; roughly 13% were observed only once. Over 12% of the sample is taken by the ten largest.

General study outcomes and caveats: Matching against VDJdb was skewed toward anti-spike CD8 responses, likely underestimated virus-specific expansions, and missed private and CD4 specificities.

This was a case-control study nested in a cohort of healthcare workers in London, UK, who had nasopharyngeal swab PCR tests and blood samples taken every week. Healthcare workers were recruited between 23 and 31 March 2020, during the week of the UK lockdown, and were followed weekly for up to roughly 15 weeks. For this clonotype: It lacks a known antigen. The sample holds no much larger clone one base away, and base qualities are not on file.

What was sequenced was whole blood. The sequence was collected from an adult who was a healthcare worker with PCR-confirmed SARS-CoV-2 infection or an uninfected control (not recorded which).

In nucleotide form, the sequence is TGTGCCAGCAGCGTCTCCCGCCCAGATACGCAGTATTTT. Its product reads: CASSVSRPDTQYF. The sequence links TRBV9 to TRBJ2-3, with the D gene uncertain. V and J are truncated by 2 bases and 4 bases respectively, leaving an intervening sequence of 8 bases. CDR1 SGDLS and CDR2 YYNGEE were looked up in the germline V gene. The CDR3 spans 13 residues, from the cysteine through the phenylalanine. Only the CDR3 DNA stays, 39 bases, in frame from base 1.